This T cell receptor beta chain came from a study of CD8+CD57+ T cells in acquired aplastic anemia. Across the study: The average for DNA from sorted CD4+ and CD8+ cells was 3 to 3.5 ug. Average CD4+ read depth in healthy donors was about 10.8 million reads.

Genomic DNA, the template, was used for profiling of the TCR beta VDJ and CDR3. TCRdb itself ran the reads through MiXCR, one entry per CDR3 protein. In the table there are under 200,000 distinct CDR3 sequences, around 60% of which are singletons. This CDR3 spans 15 amino acids. The germline V gene has CDR1 KGHSH and CDR2 LQKENI. Trimming took off 0 bases at V and 0 bases at J, with 7 bases between the two ends. This clonotype was counted a few times. Its antigen is undetermined. Points from the study as a whole: Patients were compared with controls for CD8+ Simpson's diversity, and no significant difference emerged. Around 27 was the count of CD8+ CDR3 sequences that patients shared with controls.

The specimen sequenced was sorted CD4+, CD8+, or CD8+CD57+ T cells (not recorded which) from PBMCs. The origin of this receptor is a human donor in good health. V and J are TRBV18 and TRBJ2-3; no clear D. CDR3 sequence reads: CASSPPTPSTDTQYF. The CDR3 nucleotides are TGTGCCAGCTCACCACCGACTCCTAGCACAGATACGCAGTATTTT.